This TCR beta chain is from a study of T cell clonality in common variable immunodeficiency. Patients had low serum IgG, IgA and/or IgM and specific antibody deficiency. No CVID subject was ill or on immunomodulatory drugs when sampled. This clone is deemed medium-sized. Its specificity is not known. The CDR3 end falls 3 residues outside the read, so it is completed with the germline J gene. General observations from the study: Fewer deletions and N-nucleotide insertions were reportedly seen in common variable immunodeficiency TCR beta sequences. Compared with healthy controls, CVID subjects showed increased TCRbeta clonality, mostly in about a third.

This CDR3 is 14 amino acids long. J gave up 3 bases and V 5 bases, and 4 bases lay outside the gene matches. The germline V gene encodes CDR1 SGHTA and CDR2 FQGNSA. Assay: immunoSEQ multiplex PCR; the TCRdb copy retains only in-frame clones and omits some. Listed for the sample are 2,500 to 3,000 clones, none seen a single time. Sequenced input: peripheral blood mononuclear cells. The chain employs TRBV7-2 and TRBJ1-2, with 9 bases that match TRBD1. This TCR was recovered from a human donor with common variable immunodeficiency. CDR3 sequence: CASSTGTGHYGYTF. The CDR3 bases that were read are TGTGCCAGCAGCACCGGGACAGGGCACTATGGC.